A selection of T cell receptor beta chains follows, all from one sample in a study of cytomegalovirus exposure and HLA in healthy donors. The method was immunoSEQ multiplex PCR; TCRdb's version includes in-frame clones alone and lacks a portion of them. The sample consists of 150,000 to 200,000 clones, about three quarters of them appearing once. Sequenced: PBMCs. Every receptor here comes from a man aged 45-65 years in good health and CMV-seropositive. The CDR3 runs from the conserved cysteine through the conserved F or W. Fields, in order: clone size, J gene, V gene, D gene, CDR3 protein, CDR3 DNA. The D gene is left open where the match is weak. Some rows have no size entry. The others give once, few or many, or a class for an expanded clone.

. | TRBJ2-5 | TRBV4-1 | . | CASSQVGGQMQETQYF | TGCGCCAGCAGCCAAGTAGGAGGGCAGATGCAAGAGACCCAGTACTTC
. | TRBJ1-1 | TRBV7-9 | . | CASSQDKRGAFF | TGTGCCAGCAGCCAAGACAAAAGGGGAGCTTTCTTT
. | TRBJ2-2 | TRBV9 | . | CASSVTVSGELFF | TGTGCCAGCAGCGTAACAGTTTCCGGGGAGCTGTTTTTT
. | TRBJ2-7 | TRBV4-2 | TRBD2 | CASSQGAGGSYEQYF | TGTGCCAGCAGCCAAGGGGCGGGGGGTTCCTACGAGCAGTACTTC
. | TRBJ1-2 | TRBV4-1 | . | CASSQDPGDYGYTF | TGCGCCAGCAGCCAAGATCCAGGGGACTATGGCTACACCTTC
. | TRBJ2-1 | TRBV2 | TRBD2 | CASSEMGGGAHEQFF | TGTGCCAGCAGTGAAATGGGCGGGGGGGCCCATGAGCAGTTCTTC
. | TRBJ2-5 | TRBV11-2 | . | CASSLDGSRLRQETQYF | TGTGCCAGCAGCTTGGATGGGTCCCGACTGCGCCAAGAGACCCAGTACTTC
. | TRBJ2-2 | TRBV7-2 | . | CASSLAVRTNTGELFF | TGTGCCAGCAGCTTAGCGGTGCGGACGAACACCGGGGAGCTGTTTTTT
. | TRBJ2-2 | TRBV4-3 | . | CASSQGSGWNTGELFF | TGCGCCAGCAGCCAAGGTTCCGGTTGGAACACCGGGGAGCTGTTTTTT
. | TRBJ2-1 | TRBV6-5 | TRBD1 | CASSRDRGNNEQFF | TGTGCCAGCAGCCGGGACAGGGGAAACAATGAGCAGTTCTTC
. | TRBJ2-5 | TRBV6-5 | . | CASTQKAGPRETQYF | TGTGCCAGCACCCAGAAGGCGGGTCCTAGGGAGACCCAGTACTTC
. | TRBJ1-2 | TRBV28 | . | CASSWEVRYGYTF | TGTGCCAGCAGTTGGGAGGTCAGATATGGCTACACCTTC
. | TRBJ2-2 | TRBV7-2 | TRBD2 | CASSLDNGLADTGELFF | TGTGCCAGCAGCTTAGATAACGGACTAGCGGACACCGGGGAGCTGTTTTTT
. | TRBJ2-6 | TRBV27 | TRBD1 | CASRGQGTGANVLTF | TGTGCCAGCAGGGGACAGGGGACCGGGGCCAACGTCCTGACTTTC
. | TRBJ1-1 | TRBV5-1 | TRBD1 | CASSRGTGGSNTEAFF | TGCGCCAGCAGCCGTGGGACAGGGGGATCGAACACTGAAGCTTTCTTT
. | TRBJ1-4 | TRBV7-9 | . | CASSLEAGRNEKLFF | TGTGCCAGCAGCTTAGAGGCAGGGCGAAATGAAAAACTGTTTTTT
. | TRBJ1-3 | TRBV23-1 | . | CASSQLEHLGSGNTIYF | TGCGCCAGCAGTCAATTGGAGCATCTTGGCTCTGGAAACACCATATATTTT
once | TRBJ2-2 | TRBV7-7 | TRBD1 | CASSLWGTANTGELFF | TGTGCCAGCAGCTTATGGGGGACAGCCAACACCGGGGAGCTGTTTTTT
many | TRBJ2-7 | TRBV6-5 | TRBD1 | CASSRDRSSYEQYF | TGTGCCAGCAGCCGGGACAGGAGCTCCTACGAGCAGTACTTC
few | TRBJ1-3 | TRBV6-1 | TRBD1 | CATPDRVSGNTIYF | TGTGCCACTCCAGACAGGGTCTCTGGAAACACCATATATTTT
. | TRBJ2-1 | TRBV10-1 | TRBD2 | CASSGTSGGYNEQFF | TGCGCCAGCAGCGGAACTAGCGGGGGATACAATGAGCAGTTCTTC
. | TRBJ2-3 | TRBV5-8 | TRBD2 | CASSSGLAGGPADTQYF | TGTGCCAGCAGCTCGGGACTAGCGGGGGGGCCGGCAGATACGCAGTATTTT
. | TRBJ2-3 | TRBV20-1 | . | CSAPKSDTQYF | TGCAGTGCTCCTAAATCAGATACGCAGTATTTT
. | TRBJ2-2 | TRBV5-3 | TRBD1 | CARSLRQGTGELFF | TGTGCCAGAAGCTTGCGACAGGGGACCGGGGAGCTGTTTTTT
once | TRBJ2-2 | TRBV28 | TRBD2 | CASSPSPGRAGELFF | TGTGCCAGCAGTCCCAGTCCGGGGAGGGCCGGGGAGCTGTTTTTT
. | TRBJ1-1 | TRBV18 | . | CASSPSRNAEAFF | TGTGCCAGCTCACCGAGTAGAAACGCTGAAGCTTTCTTT
. | TRBJ1-1 | TRBV5-6 | TRBD1 | CASNKGQPNTEAFF | TGTGCCAGCAACAAGGGACAGCCGAACACTGAAGCTTTCTTT
. | TRBJ1-2 | TRBV5-5 | . | CASSLVARDYGYTF | TGTGCCAGCAGCTTGGTGGCTCGGGACTATGGCTACACCTTC
. | TRBJ1-3 | TRBV10-3 | . | CATAGEVYSGNTIYF | TGTGCCACCGCTGGGGAGGTTTACTCTGGAAACACCATATATTTT
. | TRBJ2-1 | TRBV7-9 | TRBD2 | CASSLTSGSPNEQFF | TGTGCCAGCAGCTTGACTAGCGGGTCCCCCAATGAGCAGTTCTTC
. | TRBJ1-2 | TRBV6-1 | . | CASTPLLAGPGYTF | TGTGCCAGCACCCCACTTTTGGCAGGGCCAGGCTACACCTTC
. | TRBJ1-1 | TRBV6-5 | TRBD1 | CASSLDRLNTEAFF | TGTGCCAGCAGCCTGGACAGGTTGAACACTGAAGCTTTCTTT
. | TRBJ2-5 | TRBV5-1 | . | CASSSTGLLTQYF | TGCGCCAGCAGCTCAACAGGGCTTCTGACCCAGTACTTC
. | TRBJ2-1 | TRBV27 | . | CASSSRQKYNEQFF | TGTGCCAGCAGTTCGAGACAGAAATACAATGAGCAGTTCTTC
. | TRBJ1-2 | TRBV15 | . | CATSRGETANF | TGTGCCACCAGCAGAGGAGAGACAGCCAACTTC
. | TRBJ1-2 | TRBV6-5 | TRBD1 | CASSSDRGSWGYTF | TGTGCCAGCAGTTCGGACAGGGGATCTTGGGGCTACACCTTC
once | TRBJ2-1 | TRBV6-5 | . | CASRQSGEQFF | TGTGCCAGCAGGCAGTCGGGGGAGCAGTTCTTC
. | TRBJ1-2 | TRBV6-6 | . | CASSYRETIEFYGYTF | TGTGCCAGCAGTTACCGGGAGACAATCGAGTTCTATGGCTACACCTTC
. | TRBJ2-3 | TRBV7-9 | . | CASSLWRKGAESTDTQYF | TGTGCCAGCAGCTTATGGCGCAAGGGAGCCGAAAGCACAGATACGCAGTATTTT
. | TRBJ1-5 | TRBV30 | . | CAWSGKGVNQPQHF | TGTGCCTGGAGTGGCAAAGGGGTTAATCAGCCCCAGCATTTT
. | TRBJ2-1 | TRBV19 | TRBD2 | CASKGVGTSGRKTYNEQFF | TGTGCCAGTAAGGGGGTGGGGACTAGCGGGCGAAAAACCTACAATGAGCAGTTCTTC
. | TRBJ1-1 | TRBV18 | . | CASSPKGSQALNTEAFF | TGTGCCAGCTCACCTAAGGGGTCGCAGGCCCTGAACACTGAAGCTTTCTTT
. | TRBJ1-6 | TRBV7-7 | . | CASSLSGINSPLHF | TGTGCCAGCAGCTTGTCCGGGATCAATTCACCCCTCCACTTT
. | TRBJ1-4 | TRBV5-5 | TRBD1 | CASSFTPGQGYEKLFF | TGTGCCAGCAGCTTCACGCCGGGACAGGGGTATGAAAAACTGTTTTTT
few | TRBJ2-2 | TRBV5-6 | . | CASSLVAGFGGELFF | TGTGCCAGCAGCTTGGTAGCAGGGTTTGGCGGGGAGCTGTTTTTT
. | TRBJ1-4 | TRBV28 | TRBD1 | CASRKGTAGEKLFF | TGTGCCAGCAGGAAAGGGACAGCAGGGGAGAAACTGTTTTTT
. | TRBJ1-2 | TRBV15 | . | CATSRDWVSGLSF | TGTGCCACCAGCAGAGATTGGGTCAGCGGCTTATCCTTC
. | TRBJ1-5 | TRBV14 | . | CASRHTGGDWFFNQPQHF | TGTGCCAGCAGACATACAGGAGGGGATTGGTTTTTCAATCAGCCCCAGCATTTT
. | TRBJ2-3 | TRBV19 | TRBD2 | CASSIITSGRGTQYF | TGTGCCAGTAGTATAATAACTAGCGGAAGAGGTACGCAGTATTTT
. | TRBJ2-5 | TRBV5-4 | TRBD2 | CASSGDYGTSGRRETQYF | TGTGCCAGCAGCGGGGACTACGGGACTAGCGGCCGCCGAGAGACCCAGTACTTC
few | TRBJ1-5 | TRBV6-4 | TRBD1 | CASRRPGQGSVGDQPQHF | TGTGCCAGCAGGAGGCCGGGACAGGGATCTGTCGGCGATCAGCCCCAGCATTTT
. | TRBJ1-5 | TRBV2 | TRBD1 | CASTRDSHSNQPQHF | TGTGCCAGCACCCGGGACAGTCATAGCAATCAGCCCCAGCATTTT
. | TRBJ1-6 | TRBV27 | TRBD1 | CASSATGGSYNSPLHF | TGTGCCAGCAGTGCTACAGGGGGCTCCTATAATTCACCCCTCCACTTT